Listed here are 19 T cell receptor beta chains from one sample, sequenced in a study of blood T cell repertoires in COVID-19. Only in-frame clones appear in the TCRdb table, and some are missing; sequencing was by immunoSEQ multiplex PCR. This sample has fewer than 200,000 clones, with approximately 90% found just once. The sample comprised peripheral blood. The source is a man aged 35-49 years with active or convalescent COVID-19.

The chain couples TRBV6-6 to TRBJ1-2; D is undetermined. Trimming removed 2 bases at V and 6 bases at J, with 7 bases between. Germline CDR1 is MNHNY and CDR2 is SVGAGI (reference sequence). This CDR3 contains 12 residues. DNA of the CDR3: TGTGCCAGCAGTTACATCTCTCATGGCTACACCTTC. Translated, it gives CASSYISHGYTF.

CDR3 residues: CASSLGQSSSYEQYF. CDR3 in DNA: TGTGCCAGCAGTCTGGGGCAATCGAGCTCCTACGAGCAGTACTTC. This sequence joins TRBV5-5 and TRBJ2-7, with D maybe TRBD1 (5 bases). This CDR3 region has 15 residues. V was cut by 5 bases and J by 0 bases, with 15 bases left in between. Per the germline V gene, CDR1 is SGHKS and CDR2 is YYEKEE (reference sequence).

In this sample, this clone turned up once. The V call is TRBV7-9, the J call TRBJ2-7, with 7 bases lining up with TRBD1. The CDR3 totals 14 residues. Germline CDR1 reads SEHNR; CDR2 reads FQNEAQ (reference sequence). Trimming removed 3 bases from V and 3 bases from J; junction bases left unmatched: 5. The CDR3 sequence: CASSFPGQRYEQYF. CDR3 DNA: TGTGCCAGCAGCTTTCCGGGACAGCGCTACGAGCAGTACTTC.

The chain joins TRBV5-4 to TRBJ2-6; no firm D call. The V gene lost 4 bases and the J gene lost 0 bases, with 8 bases spanning the gap. The CDR3 loop spans 15 amino acids. Germline-derived CDR1 and CDR2 are SGHNT and YYREEE (reference sequence). DNA of the CDR3: TGTGCCAGCAGCCGGCCGGGCTCTGGGGCCAACGTCCTGACTTTC. This codes for CASSRPGSGANVLTF.

The chain has TRBV3-1 (or the pseudogene TRBV3-2) and TRBJ2-6, with D hard to call. Per germline, CDR1 LGHDT and CDR2 YNNKEL (reference sequence). The germline V and J ends were trimmed by 2 bases and 0 bases, with 8 bases remaining between them. There are 16 residues in the CDR3. The CDR3 protein is CASSQFGLSGANVLTF. CDR3 coding DNA: TGTGCCAGCAGCCAATTTGGGCTCTCTGGGGCCAACGTCCTGACTTTC.

CDR3 sequence: CSVASGRREAFF. In DNA form, the CDR3 reads TGCAGCGTTGCCTCAGGGCGGCGAGAAGCTTTCTTT. The chain recombines TRBV29-1 with TRBJ1-1; possibly TRBD1 for D (5 bases). Trimming took off 4 bases at V and 8 bases at J, with 14 bases between the two ends. The CDR3 totals 12 residues. Per germline, CDR1 SQVTM and CDR2 ANQGSEA.

This clone was seen only a few times. The V gene is TRBV3-1 (or the pseudogene TRBV3-2), the J gene TRBJ1-1, with D possibly matching TRBD1 (6 bases). The CDR3 is 16 residues long. CDR1 and CDR2 (germline): LGHDT, YNNKEL (reference sequence). V lost 3 bases to trimming and J lost 0 bases, with 14 bases between them. The CDR3 loop reads CASSQRGQFMNTEAFF. For the CDR3, the DNA is TGTGCCAGCAGCCAGCGAGGACAGTTCATGAACACTGAAGCTTTCTTT.

This chain links TRBV6-5 with TRBJ2-7; D remains unclear. This CDR3 has 14 residues. V was shortened by 5 bases and J by 0 bases, with 11 bases between the two germline ends. The germline V gene has CDR1 MNHEY and CDR2 SVGAGI. CDR3 in DNA: TGTGCCAGCAGTCCTTTGAGGAGCTCCTACGAGCAGTACTTC. Translation: CASSPLRSSYEQYF.

This sequence joins TRBV7-8 and TRBJ1-3, with no clear D. Germline values: CDR1 SGHVS, CDR2 FQNEAQ. The CDR3 is made up of 15 amino acids. Trimming took 5 bases from V and 0 from J, leaving 11 bases between them. The CDR3 region is CASSPVVSSGNTIYF. CDR3 DNA: TGTGCCAGCAGCCCCGTGGTGAGCTCTGGAAACACCATATATTTT.

The rearrangement links TRBV6-5 to TRBJ2-7; TRBD1 might be the D (6 bases). This CDR3 has 15 amino acids. CDR1 and CDR2 (germline): MNHEY, SVGAGI. Trimming removed 6 bases at V and 0 bases at J, with 15 bases between. The CDR3 protein is CASSPQGLISYEQYF. The CDR3 DNA reads as TGTGCCAGCAGCCCCCAGGGGTTGATCTCCTACGAGCAGTACTTC.

The chain is built from TRBV9 and TRBJ2-3, with 13 bases fitting TRBD2. This CDR3 has 18 amino acids. With V trimmed by 3 bases and J by 2 bases, 9 bases remained unmatched. Germline CDR1 SGDLS, CDR2 YYNGEE. The CDR3 reads CASSGLAGGVGPTDTQYF. The CDR3 DNA reads TGTGCCAGCAGCGGACTAGCGGGAGGAGTGGGGCCCACAGATACGCAGTATTTT.

The chain uses TRBV15 and TRBJ1-5; 7 positions match TRBD1. With V trimmed by 0 bases and J by 3 bases, 2 bases remained unmatched. CDR3 length: 15 residues. In germline, CDR1 is LNHNV, CDR2 YYDKDF (reference sequence). The CDR3 loop is CATSREDRPNQPQHF. Here the CDR3 DNA reads TGTGCCACCAGCAGAGAGGACAGGCCCAATCAGCCCCAGCATTTT.

This clone occurred a few times. This chain uses TRBV6-2 or TRBV6-3 with TRBJ2-1; possibly TRBD2 for D (6 bases). V was clipped by 5 bases and J by 0 bases, with 11 bases between them. This CDR3 has 15 residues. Per the germline V gene, CDR1 is MNHEY and CDR2 is SVGEGT. CDR3 nucleotide sequence: TGTGCCAGCAGTCGACTAGGGGCCTCCTACAATGAGCAGTTCTTC. Protein sequence: CASSRLGASYNEQFF.

V usage is TRBV7-8 and J usage is TRBJ1-2; TRBD1 matches at 9 bases. Trimming at V came to 1 base and at J to 7 bases, leaving 4 bases not matched to a gene. This CDR3 region has 14 residues. Germline V gene lookup returns CDR1 SGHVS and CDR2 FQNEAQ. The CDR3 loop reads CASSLGTGVSGYTF. DNA for the CDR3: TGTGCCAGCAGCTTAGGGACAGGGGTATCTGGCTACACCTTC.

This sequence joins TRBV9 and TRBJ2-7; TRBD1 matches at 10 bases. This CDR3 spans 15 amino acids. Losses at the gene ends were 4 bases for V and 0 bases for J; bases not matched to a gene: 4. The germline V gene has CDR1 SGDLS and CDR2 YYNGEE. The CDR3 is CASSPRQGASYEQYF. The CDR3 DNA reads as TGTGCCAGCAGCCCCCGACAGGGGGCCTCCTACGAGCAGTACTTC.

V gene TRBV3-1 (or the pseudogene TRBV3-2) combines with J gene TRBJ2-7; the match to TRBD2 covers 9 bases. Per the germline V gene, CDR1 is LGHDT and CDR2 is YNNKEL (reference sequence). The length of the CDR3 is 15 residues. The junction had 6 bases not matched to a gene; V was cut back by 1 base and J by 5 bases. The CDR3 loop is CASSQGVAGVDEQYF. The CDR3 DNA reads TGTGCCAGCAGCCAAGGGGTAGCGGGAGTAGACGAGCAGTACTTC.

The chain combines TRBV5-4 with TRBJ1-2, with TRBD1 matching 9 bases. The CDR3 is 15 residues long. The junction had 9 bases not matched to a gene; V was cut back by 3 bases and J by 6 bases. Germline loops: CDR1 SGHNT, CDR2 YYREEE (reference sequence). Here the CDR3 reads CASSSRDRAMDGYTF. In nucleotides, the CDR3 is TGTGCCAGCAGCTCCAGGGACAGGGCAATGGATGGCTACACCTTC.

The chain couples TRBV6-2 or TRBV6-3 to TRBJ1-1, with TRBD1 as a possible D gene (5 bases). Germline V lookup: CDR1 MNHEY, CDR2 SVGEGT. The CDR3 runs to 14 residues. The ends were cut back, 8 bases at V and 4 bases at J, with 17 bases in the middle. CDR3: CASRHPGVGTEAFF. The CDR3 coding sequence is TGTGCCAGCCGCCATCCGGGGGTGGGCACTGAAGCTTTCTTT.

The rearrangement uses TRBV18 and TRBJ1-2, with D possibly matching TRBD1 (5 bases). Trimming shortened V by 0 bases and J by 2 bases, and 19 bases separated the two germline ends. The length of the CDR3 is 18 residues. Germline V gives CDR1 KGHSH, CDR2 LQKENI. This chain's CDR3 is CASSPPGSSGGLNYGYTF. CDR3 coding DNA: TGTGCCAGCTCACCACCGGGTTCATCCGGGGGTCTAAACTATGGCTACACCTTC. The full variable domain, its missing parts supplied by reference TRBV18 and TRBJ1-2, is NAGVMQNPRHLVRRRGQEARLRCSPMKGHSHVYWYRQLPEEGLKFMVYLQKENIIDESGMPKERFSAEFPKEGPSILRIQQVVRGDSAAYFCASSPPGSSGGLNYGYTFGSGTRLTVV.